These 29 T cell receptor beta chains originate from one sample sequenced in a study of CD8+ T cells in alopecia areata listed by TCRdb under 2018. Sample time point, as interpreted from the label and publication: more than three weeks on oral tofacitinib. The treatment or condition label on this specimen signifies: oral pan-JAK inhibitor, 5-10 mg twice daily. The library was produced with the immunoSEQ multiplex PCR assay. RNA was extracted from all samples and reverse transcribed into cDNA, which served as template for TCR sequencing. What TCRdb holds here is the immuneACCESS table cut down to in-frame rearrangements. Part of the clones is not present; checked against another copy, under half of the missing clones reflect an unresolved V gene, and the others are unexplained. The sample includes about 220,000 clones, with about 58% observed a single time. Roughly 1.6% of the sample is in the top ten clones.

The input for sequencing was CD4+ T cells sorted from blood, taken at week 4, from a patient treated with tofacitinib. Receptors originate from a human donor with alopecia areata.

This clone was picked up a small number of times. This sample includes further DNA sequences coding for the same CDR3. This chain connects TRBV7-2 to TRBJ1-5; D gene ambiguous. The V and J ends lost 1 base and 4 bases respectively, with 8 bases between them. CDR1 SGHTA and CDR2 FQGNSA come from the germline V gene. The CDR3 has 14 residues. The CDR3 spells CASSLVGSNQPQHF. Here the CDR3 DNA reads TGTGCCAGCAGCTTAGTGGGGTCTAATCAGCCCCAGCATTTT.

The chain joins TRBV30 to TRBJ2-3; TRBD2 matches at 12 bases. Germline lookup yields CDR1 GTSNPN and CDR2 SVGIG (reference sequence). CDR3 length: 16 residues. V was pared by 2 bases and J by 5 bases, with 8 bases of the junction left unmatched. The CDR3 nucleotides are TGTGCCTGGAGTCTCGGACTAGCGGGGACTGGAGATACGCAGTATTTT. Amino acid sequence: CAWSLGLAGTGDTQYF.

This clone was recorded only once. CDR3 protein: CASSPGSGGTYEQYF. CDR3 DNA: TGTGCCAGCAGCCCCGGCAGCGGCGGGACCTACGAGCAGTACTTC. The rearrangement joins TRBV5-7 to TRBJ2-7; D perhaps matches TRBD2 (6 bases). TRBV5-7 counts as an open reading frame of uncertain function. V was shortened by 4 bases and J by 2 bases, with 16 bases between the two germline ends. CDR3 length: 15 amino acids.

This clone was seen repeatedly, ten times or more. The sample holds other DNA sequences that translate to the same CDR3. The rearrangement uses TRBV9 and TRBJ2-1, with 10 bases that match TRBD1. CDR1 is SGDLS, CDR2 YYNGEE, per germline. CDR3 length: 15 residues. The ends lost 3 bases at V and 7 bases at J; junction bases unmatched: 7. Here the CDR3 DNA reads TGTGCCAGCAGCGAAAGGGACAGGGGCCGGAATGAGCAGTTCTTC. Its protein is CASSERDRGRNEQFF.

This clone was detected a few times. This chain connects TRBV6-1 to TRBJ2-7; D is ambiguous. Deletions cut 1 base from V and 7 bases from J, with 14 bases between. The germline gives CDR1 MNHNS, CDR2 SASEGT. The CDR3 has 14 amino acids. The CDR3: CASSEVPALGEQYF. The CDR3 nucleotides read TGTGCCAGCAGTGAAGTCCCAGCCCTTGGGGAGCAGTACTTC.

This CDR3 reads CSQSLGGETQYF. The CDR3 DNA sequence: TGCAGCCAATCTTTGGGAGGAGAGACCCAGTACTTC. The V gene is TRBV29-1, the J gene TRBJ2-5, with D maybe TRBD2 (6 bases). Germline assignment: CDR1 SQVTM and CDR2 ANQGSEA. CDR3 size: 12 residues. V lost 8 bases and J lost 4, with 14 bases in between.

Only a few counts were recorded for this clone. The chain combines TRBV7-9 with TRBJ1-6; D is perhaps TRBD1 (6 bases). V lost 5 bases, J lost 5 bases, and 13 bases lay in between. Germline V CDR1 and CDR2: SEHNR, FQNEAQ (reference sequence). The CDR3 loop spans 15 amino acids. CDR3 DNA sequence: TGTGCCAGCAGCCAGGACAGTGGGGATAATTCACCCCTCCACTTT. It is translated as CASSQDSGDNSPLHF.

V gene TRBV6-5 combines with J gene TRBJ2-4; D ambiguous. Germline V gene sequence: CDR1 MNHEY, CDR2 SVGAGI. The CDR3 consists of 14 residues. V lost 6 bases to trimming and J lost 3 bases, with 12 bases between them. The CDR3 spells CASSRTHGKNIQYF. The CDR3 DNA is TGTGCCAGCAGCCGTACCCATGGCAAAAACATTCAGTACTTC.

V is TRBV5-1 and J is TRBJ2-7, with 11 bases aligning to TRBD2. This CDR3 spans 15 amino acids. Germline-derived CDR1 and CDR2 are SGHRS and YFSETQ. After removal of 4 bases from V and 1 base from J, the junction contained 4 bases not matched to a gene. CDR3 in DNA: TGCGCCAGCAGCCGTGGGACTAGCGGTTCCTACGAGCAGTACTTC. Translation: CASSRGTSGSYEQYF.

The V and J genes are TRBV19 and TRBJ2-5, with 8 bases identical to TRBD1. Germline CDR1 LNHDA, CDR2 SQIVND (reference sequence). V gave up 6 bases and J gave up 3 bases; unmatched junction bases: 6. The CDR3 runs to 14 residues. CDR3 bases: TGTGCCAGTAGAAGGACAGGGCGAGAAGAGACCCAGTACTTC. This sequence encodes CASRRTGREETQYF. The whole variable domain, filled in from reference TRBV19 and TRBJ2-5, reads DGGITQSPKYLFRKEGQNVTLSCEQNLNHDAMYWYRQDPGQGLRLIYYSQIVNDFQKGDIAEGYSVSREKKESFPLTVTSAQKNPTAFYLCASRRTGREETQYFGPGTRLLVL.

The chain links TRBV6-5 to TRBJ1-1, with D tentatively TRBD1 (5 bases). Germline CDR1 reads MNHEY; CDR2 reads SVGAGI. CDR3 length: 14 residues. Trimming shortened V by 8 bases and J by 1 base, and 14 bases separated the two germline ends. CDR3 in amino acids: CASESSGTNTEAFF. DNA for the CDR3: TGTGCCAGCGAATCCTCCGGGACGAACACTGAAGCTTTCTTT.

The chain employs TRBV30 and TRBJ1-2; D call uncertain. Trimming left V 4 bases short and J 2 bases short, with 8 bases between. This CDR3 is 12 amino acids long. Germline loops: CDR1 GTSNPN, CDR2 SVGIG (reference sequence). The CDR3 spells CAWNTGNYGYTF. The CDR3, as DNA: TGTGCCTGGAATACCGGGAACTATGGCTACACCTTC.

The rearrangement links TRBV5-1 to TRBJ1-1; D is possibly TRBD1 (6 bases). Germline V CDR1 and CDR2: SGHRS, YFSETQ. The V and J ends lost 5 bases and 1 base respectively, with 15 bases between them. This CDR3 spans 15 amino acids. For the CDR3, the DNA is TGCGCCAGCAGTTTGAAGGGGGATTGGAACACTGAAGCTTTCTTT. As protein: CASSLKGDWNTEAFF. Full variable domain (outside the CDR3, taken from reference TRBV5-1 and TRBJ1-1): KAGVTQTPRYLIKTRGQQVTLSCSPISGHRSVSWYQQTPGQGLQFLFEYFSETQRNKGNFPGRFSGRQFSNSRSEMNVSTLELGDSALYLCASSLKGDWNTEAFFGQGTRLTVV.

J is TRBJ1-1 and V is TRBV25-1; the D is unclear. CDR3 size: 13 residues. Trimming took off 6 bases at V and 1 base at J, with 9 bases between the two ends. Germline-derived CDR1 and CDR2 are MGHDK and SYGVNS. The CDR3 region is CASRGSGNTEAFF. The CDR3 DNA is TGTGCCAGCAGGGGCAGCGGGAACACTGAAGCTTTCTTT.

This chain joins TRBV6-6 and TRBJ1-1; D uncertain. This CDR3 region has 12 residues. V shed 2 bases and J shed 11 bases, with 12 bases lying between them. From germline, CDR1 is MNHNY and CDR2 SVGAGI (reference sequence). The CDR3 sequence is CASSYRGTGAFF. CDR3 DNA: TGTGCCAGCAGTTACAGAGGAACCGGTGCTTTCTTT.

The rearrangement links TRBV7-2 to TRBJ2-7; D unresolved. V lost 5 bases to trimming and J lost 5 bases, with 19 bases between them. The CDR3 spans 15 residues. The germline V gene has CDR1 SGHTA and CDR2 FQGNSA. The CDR3 here is CASSRVRAQWDEQYF. The CDR3 bases are TGTGCCAGCAGCCGCGTAAGGGCCCAATGGGACGAGCAGTACTTC.

Worth noting for this clone: This same CDR3 is encoded by further DNA sequences in the sample. J is TRBJ1-1 and V is TRBV5-1, with unresolved D. Germline-derived CDR1 and CDR2 are SGHRS and YFSETQ. CDR3 length equals 15 residues. V gave up 1 base and J gave up 0 bases, with 10 bases separating them. The CDR3 sequence is CASSLQSGMNTEAFF. The CDR3 DNA reads as TGCGCCAGCAGCTTGCAATCCGGGATGAACACTGAAGCTTTCTTT. Supplemented by reference TRBV5-1 and TRBJ1-1, the full variable domain reads KAGVTQTPRYLIKTRGQQVTLSCSPISGHRSVSWYQQTPGQGLQFLFEYFSETQRNKGNFPGRFSGRQFSNSRSEMNVSTLELGDSALYLCASSLQSGMNTEAFFGQGTRLTVV.

This chain joins TRBV27 and TRBJ1-1; tentative D call: TRBD1 (5 bases). Trimming removed 8 bases from V and 3 bases from J, with 22 bases in between. Germline loops: CDR1 MNHEY, CDR2 SMNVEV (reference sequence). The CDR3 sequence is 16 residues long. CDR3 sequence reads: CASGLQLGRRDTEAFF. The CDR3 bases are TGTGCCAGCGGACTTCAACTGGGGCGCAGGGACACTGAAGCTTTCTTT.

The chain combines TRBV29-1 with TRBJ2-4; tentatively, D is TRBD2 (6 bases). This CDR3 comprises 15 residues. The germline V gene has CDR1 SQVTM and CDR2 ANQGSEA. Trimming pared 7 bases from V and 0 bases from J, leaving 16 bases between. The CDR3 sequence: CSAAAGPLAKNIQYF. The CDR3, as DNA: TGCAGCGCCGCGGCGGGACCTCTAGCCAAAAACATTCAGTACTTC.

This chain joins TRBV30 and TRBJ1-1; possible D gene TRBD1, 6 bases. Germline CDR1 GTSNPN, CDR2 SVGIG (reference sequence). The CDR3 is 16 amino acids. The V gene lost 7 bases and the J gene lost 3 bases, with 24 bases spanning the gap. The DNA for the CDR3 is TGTGCCTCGACTTACAGGGCCGCCCGGCAGGACACTGAAGCTTTCTTT. Its translation: CASTYRAARQDTEAFF.

The rearrangement joins TRBV4-3 to TRBJ1-6; 8 positions match TRBD1. V shed 0 bases, J shed 8 bases, and the junction held 12 bases outside the gene matches. This CDR3 spans 18 amino acids. Germline CDR1 reads LGHNA; CDR2 reads YSLEER. The CDR3 sequence is CASSQEVAGGPPHSPLHF. For the CDR3, the DNA is TGCGCCAGCAGCCAAGAGGTGGCAGGGGGCCCGCCCCATTCACCCCTCCACTTT.

The rearrangement uses TRBV6-6 and TRBJ2-7, with D possibly being TRBD2 (6 bases). Trimming pared 6 bases from V and 3 bases from J, leaving 18 bases between. The germline V gene encodes CDR1 MNHNY and CDR2 SVGAGI (reference sequence). The CDR3 totals 15 residues. The CDR3 protein is CASSGGTEKYYEQYF. CDR3 nucleotide sequence: TGTGCCAGCAGCGGCGGGACCGAAAAGTACTACGAGCAGTACTTC.

V and J are TRBV18 and TRBJ1-2; no clear D gene. Germline CDR1 is KGHSH and CDR2 is LQKENI. Trimming took 6 bases from V and 6 from J, leaving 14 bases between them. The CDR3 runs 13 residues. Written as DNA, the CDR3 is TGTGCCAGCTCTCGGACCGCCAGAGATGGCTACACCTTC. Amino acid sequence: CASSRTARDGYTF.

V gene TRBV5-6 combines with J gene TRBJ2-5, with TRBD1 matching over 7 bases. The CDR3 has 15 residues. Germline CDR1 and CDR2: SGHDT and YYEEEE. V lost 3 bases, J lost 6 bases, and 11 bases stayed unmatched. CDR3 amino acids: CASSWIVGGEKTQYF. As DNA, the CDR3 is TGTGCCAGCAGCTGGATAGTAGGGGGCGAGAAGACCCAGTACTTC.

This clone was counted between two and nine times. The genes are TRBV7-3 and TRBJ2-3; possibly TRBD1 or TRBD2 for D (5 bases each). Germline V CDR1 and CDR2: SGHTA, FQGTGA. The CDR3 is 13 amino acids. Trimming pared 4 bases from V and 6 bases from J, leaving 11 bases between. The CDR3 DNA reads as TGTGCCAGCAGCTCTACGGGACCGGATACGCAGTATTTT. Translating it yields CASSSTGPDTQYF.

J is TRBJ1-5 and V is TRBV7-2; the D gene is possibly TRBD1 (6 bases). The germline V gene encodes CDR1 SGHTA and CDR2 FQGNSA. The V end lost 1 base, the J end lost 1 base, and 8 bases lay between the germline ends. CDR3 size: 15 residues. The CDR3 here is CASSLEDRSNQPQHF. The DNA for the CDR3 is TGTGCCAGCAGCTTAGAAGACAGGAGCAATCAGCCCCAGCATTTT.

The CDR3, as DNA: TGTGCCAGCAGTTTCGCGGGGGGCGCCGCAGATACGCAGTATTTT. Its protein product is CASSFAGGAADTQYF. This chain joins TRBV6-5 and TRBJ2-3; 8 positions match TRBD2. V was pared by 4 bases and J by 4 bases, with 7 bases of the junction left unmatched. The CDR3 covers 15 residues. Looked up from germline, CDR1 is MNHEY and CDR2 is SVGAGI.

This clone appeared many times. This rearrangement joins TRBV18 to TRBJ1-1; 8 positions agree with TRBD1. CDR3 length equals 18 residues. J gave up 3 bases and V 4 bases, and 16 bases lay outside the gene matches. CDR1 and CDR2 from the germline V gene are KGHSH and LQKENI. The CDR3 region is CASSQRQGKGSSDTEAFF. The CDR3 region has the DNA TGTGCCAGCTCACAAAGACAGGGGAAGGGAAGTTCGGACACTGAAGCTTTCTTT.

This clone was seen only once. The chain uses TRBV29-1 and TRBJ2-1; perhaps TRBD2 as D (5 bases). V dropped 3 bases and J dropped 2 bases, with 14 bases sitting between them. The CDR3 covers 15 residues. Looked up from germline, CDR1 is SQVTM and CDR2 is ANQGSEA. CDR3 in amino acids: CSVESRDETYNEQFF. In nucleotides, the CDR3 is TGCAGCGTTGAGTCACGGGATGAGACCTACAATGAGCAGTTCTTC.